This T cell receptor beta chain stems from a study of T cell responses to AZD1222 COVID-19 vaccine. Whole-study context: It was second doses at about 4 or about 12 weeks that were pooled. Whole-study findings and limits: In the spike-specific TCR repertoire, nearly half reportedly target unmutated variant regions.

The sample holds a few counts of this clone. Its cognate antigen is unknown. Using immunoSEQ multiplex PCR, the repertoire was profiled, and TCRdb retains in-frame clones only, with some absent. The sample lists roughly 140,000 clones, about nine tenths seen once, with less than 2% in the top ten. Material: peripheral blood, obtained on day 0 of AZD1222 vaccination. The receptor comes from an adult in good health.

The CDR3 bases are TGTGCCAGCCCGACCCTAAAAAAATATGGCTACACCTTC. This gives the protein CASPTLKKYGYTF. The chain joins TRBV2 to TRBJ1-2; D is unresolved. The CDR3 totals 13 residues. CDR1 SNHLY and CDR2 FYNNEI come from the germline V gene. V was trimmed by 8 bases and J by 5 bases, leaving 15 bases between them.